This T cell receptor beta chain stems from a study of blood T cells in healthy people across ages. General study results and limits: Strong correlation existed between TCR beta diversity and naive T cell percentage.

The V gene's germline CDR1 is SQVTM and CDR2 ANQGSEA. Unmatched junction bases numbered 14, after V lost 3 bases and J lost 7 bases. The CDR3 runs 15 residues. It was with a sample-barcoded 5' primer and a J-beta primer mix that a second PCR of roughly 7 to 12 cycles was run. Each cDNA molecule received a tag from a template-switch adaptor that had 12 random nucleotides. Via MiXCR, TCRdb re-called the 5' RACE reads, giving one row per CDR3 protein. The sample consists of approximately 940,000 distinct CDR3 sequences, around 49% of them appearing once. For this clonotype: The antigen is unknown.

The TCR comes from a young man in good health. The sample was blood. The chain joins TRBV29-1 to TRBJ2-5, with TRBD1 matching over 7 bases. Written as DNA, the CDR3 is TGCAGCGTTGACCCGTGGGGTACCGGGGACAGGACCCAGTACTTC. This codes for CSVDPWGTGDRTQYF.